The 12 T cell receptor beta chains given below trace back to one sample, sequenced in a study of PD-1 blockade in classical Hodgkin lymphoma (dated by TCRdb to about 2020). What the time point label conveys for this sample: cycle 2 day 1 (C2D1) of nivolumab. All trial patients had relapsed after autologous stem cell transplantation, with cohorts A, B and C differing in prior brentuximab vedotin exposure. Receptor libraries were prepared by the immunoSEQ multiplex PCR assay. Here the immuneACCESS table is served through TCRdb, limited to in-frame sequences with V and J called. Missing clones are a known gap in these copies; in checked studies unresolved V genes cover under half, and the rest lacks a known reason. Counted in this sample were about 27,000 clones; around 84% of them appeared once. The ten largest make up around 32% of the sample. Sequences were derived from peripheral blood mononuclear cells (PBMCs), sampled before the second cycle of nivolumab. The receptors were sampled from a human donor with classical Hodgkin lymphoma.

This sequence joins TRBV6-5 and TRBJ2-7, with TRBD1 identical over 7 bases. CDR3 length equals 14 residues. With V trimmed by 4 bases and J by 0 bases, 3 bases remained unmatched. The V gene's germline CDR1 is MNHEY and CDR2 SVGAGI. For the CDR3, the DNA is TGTGCCAGCAGTTGGACAGGCCACTCCTACGAGCAGTACTTC. This codes for CASSWTGHSYEQYF.

The V gene is TRBV18, the J gene TRBJ1-1; D possibly corresponds to TRBD1 (6 bases). V lost 1 base and J 2 bases, leaving 20 bases between the germline ends. The CDR3 is made up of 18 amino acids. Germline V gives CDR1 KGHSH, CDR2 LQKENI. The CDR3 nucleotides read TGTGCCAGCTCACCACTTTCAGGGGACGACACTTCCAACACTGAAGCTTTCTTT. Translated: CASSPLSGDDTSNTEAFF.

This clone was seen only a few times. The V call is TRBV2, the J call TRBJ1-1; D gene uncertain. Germline V gene sequence: CDR1 SNHLY, CDR2 FYNNEI. Trimming cost V 2 bases and J 0 bases, with 4 bases left between them. The CDR3 totals 13 residues. CDR3 residues: CASSEYLNTEAFF. DNA of the CDR3: TGTGCCAGCAGTGAATACCTGAACACTGAAGCTTTCTTT.

V usage is TRBV27 and J usage is TRBJ1-6; D is ambiguous. Trimming took 4 bases from V and 1 from J, leaving 14 bases between them. The CDR3 spans 17 residues. Germline V gene data show CDR1 as MNHEY and CDR2 as SMNVEV (reference sequence). CDR3 sequence (DNA): TGTGCCAGCAGTTCCCCCGAGGCCTCTTCCTATAATTCACCCCTCCACTTT. Translation gives CASSSPEASSYNSPLHF.

V and J are TRBV10-3 and TRBJ2-5; 8 bases match TRBD2. CDR1 is ENHRY, CDR2 SYGVKD, per germline. The CDR3 has 13 residues. Germline trimming cut 6 bases from V and 5 bases from J; bases unmatched to any gene: 5. The CDR3 nucleotides are TGTGCCATCAGACTGTCGGGGGGGGAGACCCAGTACTTC. It yields the protein CAIRLSGGETQYF.

The rearrangement links TRBV11-2 to TRBJ1-1, with a weak D call TRBD1 (6 bases). Germline V gene data show CDR1 as SGHAT and CDR2 as FQNNGV. V lost 5 bases, J lost 1 base, and 11 bases lay in between. The CDR3 consists of 14 residues. DNA for the CDR3: TGTGCCAGCAGCCCGGGACAAACGAACACTGAAGCTTTCTTT. Its translation is CASSPGQTNTEAFF.

V and J are TRBV2 and TRBJ1-3; D perhaps matches TRBD1 (6 bases). The CDR3 extends over 17 amino acids. Trimming stripped 1 base from V and 0 bases from J, with 13 bases between. CDR1 and CDR2 from the germline V gene are SNHLY and FYNNEI. CDR3 protein: CASSEVGTQSSGNTIYF. CDR3 nucleotides: TGTGCCAGCAGTGAAGTAGGGACACAGAGCTCTGGAAACACCATATATTTT.

This clone has just one count. This rearrangement joins TRBV29-1 to TRBJ1-4; a weak D match, TRBD1 (6 bases). V dropped 8 bases and J dropped 6 bases, with 22 bases sitting between them. CDR3 length equals 15 residues. Germline CDR1 reads SQVTM; CDR2 reads ANQGSEA. CDR3 loop: CSFQGSLLLDEKLFF. CDR3 nucleotide sequence: TGCAGCTTTCAGGGGAGTTTATTATTAGATGAAAAACTGTTTTTT.

This chain links TRBV19 with TRBJ1-2; TRBD1 aligns across 11 bases. V trimming: 9 bases; J trimming: 3 bases; junction bases outside the gene matches: 6. Germline V gene lookup returns CDR1 LNHDA and CDR2 SQIVND (reference sequence). CDR3 length equals 14 residues. The CDR3 is CASRGTGGDYGYTF. The DNA for the CDR3 is TGTGCCAGCAGGGGGACAGGGGGGGACTATGGCTACACCTTC.

This clone was detected only a few times. The V gene is TRBV9, the J gene TRBJ2-1; TRBD2 aligns across 10 bases. Germline values: CDR1 SGDLS, CDR2 YYNGEE. The trim removed 2 bases at V and 7 bases at J, leaving 6 bases unmatched. The CDR3 has 15 amino acids. Written as DNA, the CDR3 is TGTGCCAGCAGCGTCCGTAGCGGGGGGCTTAATGAGCAGTTCTTC. It codes for CASSVRSGGLNEQFF. The full variable domain, rest sourced from reference TRBV9 and TRBJ2-1, is DSGVTQTPKHLITATGQRVTLRCSPRSGDLSVYWYQQSLDQGLQFLIQYYNGEERAKGNILERFSAQQFPDLHSELNLSSLELGDSALYFCASSVRSGGLNEQFFGPGTRLTVL.

A single count supports this clone. This chain joins TRBV6-5 and TRBJ1-2; TRBD1 might be the D (5 bases). The V end was cut by 5 bases, the J end by 6 bases, with 10 bases between. CDR1 is MNHEY, CDR2 SVGAGI, per germline. This CDR3 region has 12 residues. CDR3 region: CASSPGPHGYTF. CDR3 nucleotide sequence: TGTGCCAGCAGTCCGGGGCCCCATGGCTACACCTTC.

J is TRBJ2-5 and V is TRBV28; 7 nucleotides agree with TRBD1. The germline V gene encodes CDR1 MDHEN and CDR2 SYDVKM. With V trimmed by 2 bases and J by 0 bases, 3 bases remained unmatched. This CDR3 has 15 amino acids. CDR3 bases: TGTGCCAGCAGTTTAGGACAGGAGAACCAAGAGACCCAGTACTTC. Amino acid sequence: CASSLGQENQETQYF. The full variable domain, completed using reference TRBV28 and TRBJ2-5, is DVKVTQSSRYLVKRTGEKVFLECVQDMDHENMFWYRQDPGLGLRLIYFSYDVKMKEKGDIPEGYSVSREKKERFSLILESASTNQTSMYLCASSLGQENQETQYFGPGTRLLVL.